This TCR beta chain was observed in a study of cytomegalovirus exposure and HLA in healthy donors. PCR employed 60 Vbeta and 13 Jbeta primers. Some clones are missing from TCRdb's copy, which holds only in-frame ones; the method was immunoSEQ multiplex PCR. The repertoire includes around 79,000 clones, over 65% of them detected once, and 15% to 20% sits in the top ten. J lost 0 bases, V lost 4 bases, and 12 bases had no gene match. The CDR3 extends over 19 amino acids. The chain uses TRBV5-3 and TRBJ1-5, with 11 bases aligning to TRBD1. TRBV5-3 is an open reading frame, and its role is uncertain. Specimen: PBMCs. The sequence was collected from a middle-aged woman in good health and CMV-seropositive. The CDR3 DNA reads TGTGCCAGAAGCCTAAAAGGGACAGGGGGACCTTATAGCAATCAGCCCCAGCATTTT. It translates to CARSLKGTGGPYSNQPQHF.